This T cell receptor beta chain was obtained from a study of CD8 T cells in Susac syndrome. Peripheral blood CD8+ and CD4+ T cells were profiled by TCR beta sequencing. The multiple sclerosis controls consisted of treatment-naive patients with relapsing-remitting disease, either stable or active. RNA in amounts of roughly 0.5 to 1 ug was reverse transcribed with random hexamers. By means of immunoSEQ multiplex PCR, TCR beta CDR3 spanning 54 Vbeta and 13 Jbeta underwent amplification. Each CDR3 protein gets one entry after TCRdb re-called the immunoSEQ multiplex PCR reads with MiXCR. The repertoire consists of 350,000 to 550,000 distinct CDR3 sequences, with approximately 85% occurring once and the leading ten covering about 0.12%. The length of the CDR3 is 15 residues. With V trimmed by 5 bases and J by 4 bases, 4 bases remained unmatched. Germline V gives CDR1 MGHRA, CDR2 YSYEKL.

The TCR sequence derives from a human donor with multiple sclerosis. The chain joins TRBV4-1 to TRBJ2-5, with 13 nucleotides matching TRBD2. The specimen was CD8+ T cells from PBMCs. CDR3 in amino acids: CASSSRTSGRETQYF. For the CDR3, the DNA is TGCGCCAGCAGCTCCCGGACTAGCGGGAGAGAGACCCAGTACTTC.